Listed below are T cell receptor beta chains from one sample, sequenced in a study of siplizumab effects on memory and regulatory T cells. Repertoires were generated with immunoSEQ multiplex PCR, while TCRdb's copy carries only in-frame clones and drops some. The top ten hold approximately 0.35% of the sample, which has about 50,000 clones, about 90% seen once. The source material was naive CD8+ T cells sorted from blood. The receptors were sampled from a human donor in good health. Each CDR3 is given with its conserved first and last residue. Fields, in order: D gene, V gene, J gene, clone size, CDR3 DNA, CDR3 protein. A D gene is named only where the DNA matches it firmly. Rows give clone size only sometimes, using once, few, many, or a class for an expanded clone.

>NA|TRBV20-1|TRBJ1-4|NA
TGCAGTGCTAGAGATGATGAAAAACTGTTTTTT
CSARDDEKLFF
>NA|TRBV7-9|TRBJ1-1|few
TGTGCCAGCAGCTTAGGTCAGGCTGAAGCTTTCTTT
CASSLGQAEAFF
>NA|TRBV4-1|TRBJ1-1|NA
TGCGCCAGCAGCCAAGAGGGGGGCACTGAAGCTTTCTTT
CASSQEGGTEAFF
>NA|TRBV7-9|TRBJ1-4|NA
TGTGCCAGCAGCCTCCTCAATCTGGGGCCCACTAATGAAAAACTGTTTTTT
CASSLLNLGPTNEKLFF
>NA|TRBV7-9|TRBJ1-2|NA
TGTGCCAGCAGCTTTGCCGCGAGTGGCTACACCTTC
CASSFAASGYTF
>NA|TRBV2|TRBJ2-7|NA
TGTGCCAGCAGTGTAGCGTCACACTACGAGCAGTACTTC
CASSVASHYEQYF
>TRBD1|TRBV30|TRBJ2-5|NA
TGTGCCTGGAGTGGACAGGGTGGAGAGACCCAGTACTTC
CAWSGQGGETQYF
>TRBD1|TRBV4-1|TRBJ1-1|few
TGCGCCAGCAGCCTAACCTACAGGGGGCAGGAGGTCGACACTGAAGCTTTCTTT
CASSLTYRGQEVDTEAFF
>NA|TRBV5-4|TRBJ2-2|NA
TGTGCCAGCAACGGGGGAGCGAACACCGGGGAGCTGTTTTTT
CASNGGANTGELFF
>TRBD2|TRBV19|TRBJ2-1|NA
TGTGCCAGTACCCCTCTGCGGGGGGCTTACAATGAGCAGTTCTTC
CASTPLRGAYNEQFF
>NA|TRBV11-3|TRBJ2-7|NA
TGTGCCAGCAGCTTAGGGGGGAATCCCTACGAGCAGTACTTC
CASSLGGNPYEQYF
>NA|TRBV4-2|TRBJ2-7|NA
TGTGCCAGCAGCCAAGGAGGCGTACACACCACCTACGAGCAGTACTTC
CASSQGGVHTTYEQYF
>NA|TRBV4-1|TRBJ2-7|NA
TGCGCCAGCAGCCTGCAGTTCACCTACGAGCAGTACTTC
CASSLQFTYEQYF
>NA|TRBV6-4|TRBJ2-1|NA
TGTGCCAGCAGTGTGGAAGCCTACAATGAGCAGTTCTTC
CASSVEAYNEQFF
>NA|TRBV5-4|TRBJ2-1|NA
TGTGCCAGCAGCCTAGAGAGCTCCTACAATGAGCAGTTCTTC
CASSLESSYNEQFF
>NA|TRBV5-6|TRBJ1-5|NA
TGTGCCAGCAGCTCGACTTATCAGCCCCAGCATTTT
CASSSTYQPQHF
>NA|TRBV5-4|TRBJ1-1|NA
TGTGCCAGCAGCTTGGAGAACAGCATGAACACTGAAGCTTTCTTT
CASSLENSMNTEAFF
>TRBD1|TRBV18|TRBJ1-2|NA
TGTGCCAGCTCACCACTGGGACAGGGACATGGCTACACCTTC
CASSPLGQGHGYTF
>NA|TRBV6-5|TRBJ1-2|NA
TGTGCCAGCAGTTACGTGGGGGCGCTTGGCTACACCTTC
CASSYVGALGYTF
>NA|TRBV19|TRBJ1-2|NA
TGTGCCAGTAGTATAATAGGGGTTGATGGCTACACCTTC
CASSIIGVDGYTF
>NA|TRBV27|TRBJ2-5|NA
TGTGCCAGCAGAGCCGGGACAAAGTACCAAGAGACCCAGTACTTC
CASRAGTKYQETQYF
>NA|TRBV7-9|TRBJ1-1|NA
TGTGCCAGCCACCCACGCGAGGGGAACACTGAAGCTTTCTTT
CASHPREGNTEAFF
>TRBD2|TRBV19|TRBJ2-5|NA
TGTGCCAGTAGTACCCCCTGGGGGGGGGAGAGGGGACAAGAGACCCAGTACTTC
CASSTPWGGERGQETQYF
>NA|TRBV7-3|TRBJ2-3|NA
TGTGCCAGCAGCTCCCTAGAGACAGATACGCAGTATTTT
CASSSLETDTQYF
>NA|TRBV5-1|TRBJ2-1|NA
TGCGCCAGCAGCCCAGACAGGAACCCCTACAATGAGCAGTTCTTC
CASSPDRNPYNEQFF
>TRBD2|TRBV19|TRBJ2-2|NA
TGTGCCAGTAGTATAGCCTCCCTAGCGGGAGGTTCACACACCGGGGAGCTGTTTTTT
CASSIASLAGGSHTGELFF
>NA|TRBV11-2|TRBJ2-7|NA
TGTGCCAGCAGCCCCCGGGGTGGGCGCCCCCTCGAGCAGTACTTC
CASSPRGGRPLEQYF
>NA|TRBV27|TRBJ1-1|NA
TGTGCCAGCAGTAACCGGGGGGGGAACACTGAAGCTTTCTTT
CASSNRGGNTEAFF
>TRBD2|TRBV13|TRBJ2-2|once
TGTGCCAGCAGCCATAGCGGGAGGCGAACCGGGGAGCTGTTTTTT
CASSHSGRRTGELFF
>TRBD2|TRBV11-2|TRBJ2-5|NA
TGTGCCAGCAGCCCCCCGCGGAGCGGGGCCCAACCCCAGTACTTC
CASSPPRSGAQPQYF
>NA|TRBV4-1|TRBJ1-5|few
TGCGCCAGCAGCCAAACCCGGGCTCAGCCCCAGCATTTT
CASSQTRAQPQHF
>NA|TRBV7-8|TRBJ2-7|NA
TGTGCCAGCAGCTCCTCCAGGGCGCCCTACGAGCAGTACTTC
CASSSSRAPYEQYF
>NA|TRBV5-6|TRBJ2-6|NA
TGTGCCAGCAGCTTGGACATTCTTGGGGCCAACGTCCTGACTTTC
CASSLDILGANVLTF
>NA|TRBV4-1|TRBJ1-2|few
TGCGCCAGCAGCCCCGGATCGGCATCTAACTATGGCTACACCTTC
CASSPGSASNYGYTF
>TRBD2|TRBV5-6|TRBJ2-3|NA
TGTGCCAGCAGCTTTCTAGCGGGGGGGCCGGCAGATACGCAGTATTTT
CASSFLAGGPADTQYF
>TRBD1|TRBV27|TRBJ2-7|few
TGTGCCAGCAGGCCCGGGACAGGGGTGAGTGAGCAGTACTTC
CASRPGTGVSEQYF
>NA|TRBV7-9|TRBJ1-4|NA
TGTGCCAGCAAGGCGGGGACTAATGAAAAACTGTTTTTT
CASKAGTNEKLFF
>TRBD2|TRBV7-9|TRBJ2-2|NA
TGTGCCAGCAGCTCCTCTGGCGGGAGGTACTTCGGGGAGCTGTTTTTT
CASSSSGGRYFGELFF
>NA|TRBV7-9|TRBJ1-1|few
TGTGCCAGCATCGCACTTCTGAACACTGAAGCTTTCTTT
CASIALLNTEAFF
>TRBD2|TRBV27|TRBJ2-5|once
TGTGCCAGCAGTTTTTATAGCGCGGGGGGAGAAGAGACCCAGTACTTC
CASSFYSAGGEETQYF
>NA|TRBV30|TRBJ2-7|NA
TGTGCCTGGATTTTGGGGACTCTCTCTGAGGCGAACGAGCAGTACTTC
CAWILGTLSEANEQYF
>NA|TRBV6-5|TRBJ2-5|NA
TGTGCCAGCAGTCGCGGGACAGAGAGATGGGAGACCCAGTACTTC
CASSRGTERWETQYF
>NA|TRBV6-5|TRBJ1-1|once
TGTGCCAGCAGTTACAGGGACAACACTGAAGCTTTCTTT
CASSYRDNTEAFF
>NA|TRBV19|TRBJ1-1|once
TGTGCCAGTAGTATAGTCGGCTTGAACACTGAAGCTTTCTTT
CASSIVGLNTEAFF
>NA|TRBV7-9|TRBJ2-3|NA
TGTGCCAGCAGCTCCGGGCGCCAGGGGCTCACAGATACGCAGTATTTT
CASSSGRQGLTDTQYF
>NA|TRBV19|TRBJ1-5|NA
TGTGCCAGTAAAGTCCCCGGGATTACGTGGCCCCAGCATTTT
CASKVPGITWPQHF
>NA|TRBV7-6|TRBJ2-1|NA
TGTGCCAGCAGCTTAGGAGTAACATCTGAGCAGTTCTTC
CASSLGVTSEQFF
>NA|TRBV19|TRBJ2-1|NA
TGTGCCAGTAGTGACAGTTATAATGAGCAGTTCTTC
CASSDSYNEQFF
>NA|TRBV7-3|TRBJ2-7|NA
TGTGCCAGCAGCTTAACCCGGGTCGGCTCCTACGAGCAGTACTTC
CASSLTRVGSYEQYF
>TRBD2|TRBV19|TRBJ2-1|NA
TGTGCCAGTAGTCTCGGACTAGCGGGAACTTACAATGAGCAGTTCTTC
CASSLGLAGTYNEQFF
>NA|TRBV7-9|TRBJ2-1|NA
TGTGCCAGCAAGTATCTAGGTGATGGTGAGCAGTTCTTC
CASKYLGDGEQFF
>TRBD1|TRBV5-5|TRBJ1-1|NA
TGTGCCAGCAGCTTTCAGGGGGCCTCCGCCCATGAAGCTTTCTTT
CASSFQGASAHEAFF
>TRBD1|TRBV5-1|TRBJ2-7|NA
TGCGCCAGCAGCTTGAGCTCGAAGACAGGGCCCTTTTACGAGCAGTACTTC
CASSLSSKTGPFYEQYF
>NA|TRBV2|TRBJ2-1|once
TGTGCCAGCAGGCTCTCCGTGGGGGGACAAAACAATGAGCAGTTCTTC
CASRLSVGGQNNEQFF
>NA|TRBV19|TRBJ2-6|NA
TGTGCCAGTAGTATCCAGCTCTCTGGGGCCAACGTCCTGACTTTC
CASSIQLSGANVLTF
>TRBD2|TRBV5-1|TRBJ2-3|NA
TGCGCCAGCAGCGGGGGGGTAAGATACACAGATACGCAGTATTTT
CASSGGVRYTDTQYF
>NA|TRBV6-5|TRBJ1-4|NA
TGTGCCAGCAGTTACTTTCTGGCCGATGAAAAACTGTTTTTT
CASSYFLADEKLFF
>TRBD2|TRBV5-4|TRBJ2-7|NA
TGTGCCAGCAGCTTGCGGGGGGGTTACTCCTACGAGCAGTACTTC
CASSLRGGYSYEQYF
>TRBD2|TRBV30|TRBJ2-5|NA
TGTGCCTGGAAAGGACTAGCGGGAGTTGAGACCCAGTACTTC
CAWKGLAGVETQYF